Presented here are 4 T cell receptor beta chains from one specimen sequenced in a study of blood T cell repertoires in COVID-19. Profiled with immunoSEQ multiplex PCR; TCRdb holds only in-frame clones, not every one. The profile shows roughly 240,000 clones, roughly 85% of them singletons. Sequenced: PBMCs or T cells enriched from blood (not recorded which). The receptors shown here come from a woman aged 45-60 years with acute COVID-19.

This chain links TRBV4-1 with TRBJ2-3; D possibly corresponds to TRBD2 (6 bases). Looked up from germline, CDR1 is MGHRA and CDR2 is YSYEKL. This CDR3 region has 18 residues. V lost 0 bases and J lost 0, with 16 bases in between. As DNA, the CDR3 is TGCGCCAGCAGCCAAGATCCGGCTAGCGAGATTAGCACAGATACGCAGTATTTT. Its protein is CASSQDPASEISTDTQYF.

In its sample, this clone was seen a few times. The rearrangement uses TRBV28 and TRBJ2-1, with a possible D match to TRBD1 (6 bases). The CDR3 loop spans 14 amino acids. Trimming pared 6 bases from V and 2 bases from J, leaving 11 bases between. The germline CDR1 and CDR2 sequences are MDHEN and SYDVKM. CDR3 coding DNA: TGTGCCAGCAGGGGGACATCCACCTACAATGAGCAGTTCTTC. The encoded protein is CASRGTSTYNEQFF.

The chain couples TRBV5-1 to TRBJ1-1; unclear D gene. Germline V gives CDR1 SGHRS, CDR2 YFSETQ. V lost 4 bases to trimming and J lost 1 base, with 8 bases between them. This CDR3 region has 13 residues. DNA for the CDR3: TGCGCCAGCAGCAACGGGAGGAACACTGAAGCTTTCTTT. Encoded protein: CASSNGRNTEAFF.

The chain employs TRBV7-3 and TRBJ2-7, with D hard to call. The germline gives CDR1 SGHTA, CDR2 FQGTGA. CDR3 length: 14 amino acids. V lost 5 bases and J lost 0, with 11 bases in between. CDR3 in DNA: TGTGCCAGCAGCCCCTGGCCTAGCTCCTACGAGCAGTACTTC. Protein sequence: CASSPWPSSYEQYF.